This T cell receptor beta chain is drawn from a study of PD-1 blockade in classical Hodgkin lymphoma. On this clone: Its antigen is currently unknown.

Time point in this sample: cycle 4 day 1 (C4D1), after 5 to 7 weeks of nivolumab. Relapses following autologous stem cell transplantation were seen in all patients, with brentuximab vedotin exposure varying. CDR3 length: 14 amino acids. Trimming shortened V by 5 bases and J by 7 bases, and 17 bases separated the two germline ends. Germline assignment: CDR1 SGHNT and CDR2 YENEEA. Here immunoSEQ multiplex PCR was the method, and the copy in TCRdb shows in-frame clones only, minus some. The data show around 17,000 clones, 83% seen once. Notes on the study in general: It was CD4+ TCR diversity, not CD8+, that rose significantly by C4D1. Healthy donors reportedly exceeded newly diagnosed patients in baseline TCR diversity. The repertoire differences lack a defined cause, possibly disease activity or prior therapy. Partial responders and progressors had significantly lower baseline TCR diversity.

This TCR was sampled from a human donor with classical Hodgkin lymphoma. The chain carries TRBV11-3 and TRBJ2-5; weak D call: TRBD1 (6 bases). The starting material was peripheral blood mononuclear cells (PBMCs), obtained before the fourth cycle of nivolumab. The CDR3 here is CASSAGAQGPTQYF. The CDR3 bases are TGTGCCAGCAGCGCCGGGGCACAGGGTCCGACCCAGTACTTC.